Below, 13 T cell receptor beta chains from the same sample are listed, as sequenced in a study of blood T cell repertoires in COVID-19. The assay was immunoSEQ multiplex PCR, and TCRdb's table has in-frame clones only and misses some. Among fewer than 120,000 clones listed, 82% were seen once. The sequencing input was peripheral blood. These receptors all stem from a woman in her sixties with acute or convalescent COVID-19.

V usage is TRBV5-1 and J usage is TRBJ2-3, with a tentative D call TRBD1 (7 bases). The CDR3 runs 18 residues. V lost 0 bases, J lost 0 bases, and 17 bases lay in between. The germline gives CDR1 SGHRS, CDR2 YFSETQ. The CDR3 sequence: CASSLGFSTGTSTDTQYF. CDR3 nucleotide sequence: TGCGCCAGCAGCTTGGGATTCTCGACAGGGACTAGCACAGATACGCAGTATTTT.

This clone appeared once. V gene TRBV6-2 or TRBV6-3 combines with J gene TRBJ2-5; TRBD1 is a possible D gene (5 bases). Trimming stripped 2 bases from V and 1 base from J, with 17 bases between. From germline, CDR1 is MNHEY and CDR2 SVGEGT. There are 17 residues in the CDR3. CDR3 sequence (DNA): TGTGCCAGCAGTTACGGGGCACCGCTAGGGCCCCAAGAGACCCAGTACTTC. Translation gives CASSYGAPLGPQETQYF.

V is TRBV24-1 and J is TRBJ1-4; the D gene is possibly TRBD1 (6 bases). The germline gives CDR1 KGHDR, CDR2 SFDVKD. V gave up 4 bases and J gave up 7 bases, with 9 bases separating them. This CDR3 is built from 13 residues. The CDR3 DNA sequence: TGTGCCACCAGTGACAGGGGTAGTGAAAAACTGTTTTTT. Translating gives CATSDRGSEKLFF.

Remarks on this clone: The sample holds other DNA sequences that translate to the same CDR3. V is TRBV6-5 and J is TRBJ1-3; tentative D call: TRBD1 (5 bases). V dropped 4 bases and J dropped 0 bases, with 7 bases sitting between them. The CDR3 is 14 residues long. Germline lookup yields CDR1 MNHEY and CDR2 SVGAGI. The CDR3 sequence is CASSFRGSGNTIYF. The CDR3 DNA is TGTGCCAGCAGTTTTAGGGGCTCTGGAAACACCATATATTTT.

This chain connects TRBV7-2 to TRBJ1-3, with D tentatively TRBD1 (5 bases). The germline V gene encodes CDR1 SGHTA and CDR2 FQGNSA. The V end was cut by 0 bases, the J end by 0 bases, with 12 bases between. The CDR3 loop spans 17 amino acids. CDR3 amino acids: CASSLAYRSSSGNTIYF. The CDR3 DNA reads as TGTGCCAGCAGCTTAGCCTACAGGTCCTCCTCTGGAAACACCATATATTTT.

The chain couples TRBV28 to TRBJ2-1, with TRBD2 matching 7 bases. V was clipped by 8 bases and J by 9 bases; unmatched bases: 10. Germline V gene lookup returns CDR1 MDHEN and CDR2 SYDVKM. The CDR3 is made up of 13 amino acids. In nucleotides, the CDR3 is TGTGCCAGCCGGGGGGACGGAAAGATTGAGCAGTTCTTC. It yields the protein CASRGDGKIEQFF.

As to this clone: One end of the junction is discordant with germline, which a read error may explain. The CDR3 loop reads CASSPSGGAVDTQYF. CDR3 coding DNA: TGTGCTAGCAGCCCTAGCGGGGGGGCCGTAGATACGCAGTATTTT. V and J are TRBV7-7 and TRBJ2-3, with 12 positions matching TRBD2. The germline V gene encodes CDR1 SSHAT and CDR2 FNYEAQ (reference sequence). The length of the CDR3 is 15 residues. The full variable domain, with the rest looked up from reference TRBV7-7 and TRBJ2-3, is GAGVSQSPRYKVTKRGQDVTLRCDPISSHATLYWYQQALGQGPEFLTYFNYEAQPDKSGLPSDRFSAERPEGSISTLTIQRTEQRDSAMYRCASSPSGGAVDTQYFGPGTRLTVL.

The rearrangement joins TRBV7-9 to TRBJ1-5; D is uncertain. The CDR3 extends over 14 amino acids. Trimming removed 1 base from V and 3 bases from J, with 7 bases in between. Germline lookup yields CDR1 SEHNR and CDR2 FQNEAQ (reference sequence). The CDR3 DNA reads as TGTGCCAGCAGCTTAGGGGCACCCAATCAGCCCCAGCATTTT. It translates to CASSLGAPNQPQHF. The full variable domain, rest sourced from reference TRBV7-9 and TRBJ1-5, is DTGVSQNPRHKITKRGQNVTFRCDPISEHNRLYWYRQTLGQGPEFLTYFQNEAQLEKSRLLSDRFSAERPKGSFSTLEIQRTEQGDSAMYLCASSLGAPNQPQHFGDGTRLSIL.

This chain joins TRBV28 and TRBJ1-4; D is perhaps TRBD1 (6 bases). V was pared by 7 bases and J by 3 bases, with 12 bases between. The CDR3 length is 14 residues. Germline V lookup: CDR1 MDHEN, CDR2 SYDVKM. CDR3 DNA: TGTGCCAGCAAGGTCGGGGGGCCTAATGAAAAACTGTTTTTT. This gives the protein CASKVGGPNEKLFF.

This clone has a single count. The V and J genes are TRBV12-2 and TRBJ2-3; the table's D call TRBD2 went unverified against the DNA. TRBV12-2 constitutes a pseudogene. The CDR3 length is 16 residues. The CDR3 DNA reads as TGTGCAAGTCGCCCCCTCTGGCGGGGGAGGACAGATACGCAGTATTTT. Its protein is CASRPLWRGRTDTQYF.

This clone was observed at least ten times. The chain uses TRBV5-1 and TRBJ2-3; TRBD2 matches at 8 bases. Losses at the gene ends were 0 bases for V and 6 bases for J; bases not matched to a gene: 0. In germline, CDR1 is SGHRS, CDR2 YFSETQ. This CDR3 spans 13 amino acids. CDR3 nucleotides: TGCGCCAGCAGCTTGGGGACTAGCGATACGCAGTATTTT. This encodes CASSLGTSDTQYF.

The chain employs TRBV7-2 and TRBJ2-5, with D perhaps matching TRBD1 (5 bases). Germline lookup yields CDR1 SGHTA and CDR2 FQGNSA. This CDR3 comprises 15 residues. V was shortened by 5 bases and J by 5 bases, with 18 bases between the two germline ends. CDR3 in amino acids: CASSLLSTVTETQYF. For the CDR3, the DNA is TGTGCCAGCAGCCTCCTGTCGACAGTCACGGAGACCCAGTACTTC. The full variable domain, in which reference TRBV7-2 and TRBJ2-5 provide the parts outside the CDR3, is GAGVSQSPSNKVTEKGKDVELRCDPISGHTALYWYRQSLGQGLEFLIYFQGNSAPDKSGLPSDRFSAERTGGSVSTLTIQRTQQEDSAVYLCASSLLSTVTETQYFGPGTRLLVL.

This chain joins TRBV5-1 and TRBJ1-1; D perhaps matches TRBD1 (6 bases). From germline, CDR1 is SGHRS and CDR2 YFSETQ. The V and J ends lost 4 bases and 8 bases respectively, with 18 bases between them. This CDR3 is built from 14 residues. CDR3 DNA sequence: TGCGCCAGCAGCCTTATAGGGGGGGCAAACGAAGCTTTCTTT. Amino acids: CASSLIGGANEAFF.